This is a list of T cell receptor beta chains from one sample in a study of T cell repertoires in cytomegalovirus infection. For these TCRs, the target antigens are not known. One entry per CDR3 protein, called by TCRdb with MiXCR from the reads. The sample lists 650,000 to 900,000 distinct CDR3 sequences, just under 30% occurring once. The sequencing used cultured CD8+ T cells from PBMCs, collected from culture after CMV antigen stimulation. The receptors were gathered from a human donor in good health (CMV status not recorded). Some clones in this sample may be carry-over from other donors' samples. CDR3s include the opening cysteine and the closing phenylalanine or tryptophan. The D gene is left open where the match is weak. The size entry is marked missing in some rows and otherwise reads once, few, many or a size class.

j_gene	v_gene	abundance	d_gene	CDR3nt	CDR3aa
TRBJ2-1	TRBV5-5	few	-	TGTGCCAGCAGCTTGGACTATTCCTACAATGAGCAGTTCTTC	CASSLDYSYNEQFF
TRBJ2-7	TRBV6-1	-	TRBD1	TGTGCCAGCAGTGAAGCGCCTATGACAGGGGGACGGCACGAGCAGTACTTC	CASSEAPMTGGRHEQYF
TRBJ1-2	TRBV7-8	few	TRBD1	TGTGCCAGCAGCCCAAGAACAACAGGGGATCGCGGCTACACCTTC	CASSPRTTGDRGYTF
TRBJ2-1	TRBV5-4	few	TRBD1	TGTGCCAGCAGCTTTGGGACAGGGAAGTTGTCCTACAATGAGCAGTTCTTC	CASSFGTGKLSYNEQFF
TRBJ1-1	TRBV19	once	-	TGTGCCAGTAGTCTTCCCTACATGAACACTGAAGCTTTCTTT	CASSLPYMNTEAFF
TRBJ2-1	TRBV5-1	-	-	TGCGCCAGCAGCTTAGCGGGTTTAGACTACAATGAGCAGTTCTTC	CASSLAGLDYNEQFF
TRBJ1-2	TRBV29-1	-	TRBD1	TGCAGCGTTCCGACAGGGAGCTATGGCTACACCTTC	CSVPTGSYGYTF
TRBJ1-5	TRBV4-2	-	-	TGTGCCAGCAGCCAAAGGGGGGGCCCGGAACAGCCCCAGCATTTT	CASSQRGGPEQPQHF
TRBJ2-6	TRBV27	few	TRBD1	TGTGCCAGCAGTTTTATACAGGGGGCTGTGGCTGGGGCCAACGTCCTGACTTTC	CASSFIQGAVAGANVLTF
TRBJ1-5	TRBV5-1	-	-	TGCGCCAGCAGTGTATCAGGGTCCAGCAATCAGCCCCAGCATTTT	CASSVSGSSNQPQHF
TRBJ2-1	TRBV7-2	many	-	TGTGCCAGCAGCCTCACAACTTTCAATGAGCAGTTCTTC	CASSLTTFNEQFF
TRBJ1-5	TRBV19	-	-	TGTGCCAGTAGTATAGGGTCCGCTCTGCAGCCCCAGCATTTT	CASSIGSALQPQHF
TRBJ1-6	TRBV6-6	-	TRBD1	TGTGCCAGCAGAGATCGCAGGGGGCGAGGCTCCTATAATTCACCCCTCCACTTT	CASRDRRGRGSYNSPLHF
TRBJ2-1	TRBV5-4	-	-	TGTGCCAGCAGCTTGTGGGGTAAATCCTACAATGAGCAGTTCTTC	CASSLWGKSYNEQFF
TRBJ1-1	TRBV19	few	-	TGTGCCAGCCGACAGCTCAATAAGAACACTGAAGCTTTCTTT	CASRQLNKNTEAFF
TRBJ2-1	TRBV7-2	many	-	TGTGCCAGCAGCTTAACCCGGGTGGATGAGCAGTTCTTC	CASSLTRVDEQFF